The source of this T cell receptor beta chain is a study of T cells in Graves' hyperthyroidism and ophthalmopathy. About the study: Initial diagnosis, before any treatment, was when peripheral blood was collected.

Patients between 18 and 65 years old had hyperthyroidism, newly diagnosed and lasting under 2 months. The blood sample predates any ophthalmopathy symptoms, coming from first hyperthyroidism diagnosis. This clonotype has ten or more counts. TCR beta CDR3 sequences were amplified from RNA transcripts. The HTBI set primed first-round TCR CDR3 RT-PCR. One entry per CDR3 protein, called by TCRdb with MiXCR from the multiplex PCR reads. The repertoire includes 690,000 or so distinct CDR3 sequences, under 20% of them detected once, and over 15% sits in the top ten. The CDR3 has 15 amino acids. Trimming removed 2 bases at V and 5 bases at J, with 16 bases between. Germline lookup yields CDR1 SGHAT and CDR2 FQNNGV.

The sample was blood. The gene calls are TRBV11-2 and TRBJ2-7; the D gene is possibly TRBD2 (5 bases). This sequence originates from a woman between 50 and 59 years old with Graves' hyperthyroidism that later progressed to Graves' ophthalmopathy. The CDR3 bases are TGTGCCAGCAGCTTAAGGGTGGCAGGAGGACACGAGCAGTACTTC. Amino acid sequence: CASSLRVAGGHEQYF.